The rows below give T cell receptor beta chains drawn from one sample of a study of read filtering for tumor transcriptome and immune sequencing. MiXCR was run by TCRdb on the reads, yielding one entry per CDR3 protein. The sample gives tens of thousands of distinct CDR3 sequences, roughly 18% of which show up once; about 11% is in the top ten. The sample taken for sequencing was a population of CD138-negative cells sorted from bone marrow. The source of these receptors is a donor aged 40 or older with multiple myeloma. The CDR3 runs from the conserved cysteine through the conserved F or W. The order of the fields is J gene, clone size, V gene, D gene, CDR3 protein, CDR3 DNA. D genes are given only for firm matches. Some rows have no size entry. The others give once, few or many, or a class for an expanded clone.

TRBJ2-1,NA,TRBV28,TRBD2,CASSSPFQAGGFF,TGTGCCAGCAGTTCCCCCTTTCAAGCGGGAGGCTTCTTC
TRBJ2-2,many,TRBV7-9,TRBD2,CASSLTTSGYTGELFF,TGTGCTAGCAGCTTAACTACTAGCGGCTACACCGGGGAGCTGTTTTTT
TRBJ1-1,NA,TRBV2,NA,CASGWGLFAEAFF,TGTGCCAGCGGGTGGGGTCTGTTCGCTGAAGCTTTCTTT
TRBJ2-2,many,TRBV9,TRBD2,CASSVGGGVAGGGTGELFF,TGTGCCAGCAGCGTAGGAGGCGGGGTAGCGGGAGGTGGCACCGGGGAGCTGTTTTTT
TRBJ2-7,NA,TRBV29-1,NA,CSVESAPDLYGYEQYF,TGCAGCGTTGAATCGGCCCCGGACTTATATGGGTACGAGCAGTACTTC
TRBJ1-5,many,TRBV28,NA,CASSLSLMSQPQHF,TGTGCCAGCAGTTTATCCCTAATGAGTCAGCCCCAGCATTTT
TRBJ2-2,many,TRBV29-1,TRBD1,CSVERQGWGSSIGELFF,TGCAGCGTTGAGCGACAGGGATGGGGGTCGTCCATCGGGGAGCTGTTTTTT
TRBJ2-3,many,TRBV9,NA,CASSSPGPTDTQYF,TGTGCCAGCAGCTCGCCGGGGCCCACAGATACGCAGTATTTT
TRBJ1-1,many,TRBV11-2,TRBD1,CASSKSGQGTDTEAFF,TGTGCCAGCAGCAAATCGGGACAGGGGACCGACACTGAAGCTTTCTTT
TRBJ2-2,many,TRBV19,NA,CARMVWRGGDAGELFF,TGTGCCAGAATGGTTTGGCGGGGTGGGGACGCCGGGGAGCTGTTTTTT
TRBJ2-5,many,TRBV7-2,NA,CASSRGLSEETQYF,TGTGCCAGCAGCCGAGGACTTTCTGAAGAGACCCAGTACTTC
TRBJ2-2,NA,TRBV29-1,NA,CSVGPIGFGELLF,TGCAGCGTTGGTCCGATAGGGTTCGGGGAGCTGCTTTTT
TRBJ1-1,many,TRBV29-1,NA,CSVDPGSMNTEAFF,TGCAGCGTTGACCCGGGGTCTATGAACACTGAAGCTTTCTTT
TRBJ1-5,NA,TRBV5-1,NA,CASSLEGTEDQPQHF,TGCGCCAGCAGCTTAGAGGGGACCGAAGATCAGCCCCAGCATTTT
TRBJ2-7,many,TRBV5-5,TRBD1,CASSSRGGAGTYEQYF,TGTGCCAGCAGCTCCCGAGGGGGCGCAGGGACCTACGAGCAGTACTTC
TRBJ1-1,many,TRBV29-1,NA,CSWGSLNTEAFF,TGCAGTTGGGGGTCTTTGAACACTGAAGCTTTCTTT
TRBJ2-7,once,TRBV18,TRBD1,CASSSRTGAPYEQYF,TGTGCCAGCTCATCCCGGACAGGGGCCCCTTACGAGCAGTACTTC
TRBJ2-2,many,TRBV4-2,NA,CASSFADPANTGELFF,TGTGCCAGCAGCTTTGCGGACCCCGCCAACACCGGGGAGCTGTTTTTT
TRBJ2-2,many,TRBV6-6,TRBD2,CASSRDAAGAGTGELFF,TGTGCCAGCAGCCGAGACGCGGCGGGAGCGGGGACCGGGGAGCTGTTTTTT
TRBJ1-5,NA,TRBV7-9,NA,CASSAGRNQPQHF,TGTGCCAGCAGTGCGGGGCGCAATCAGCCCCAGCATTTT
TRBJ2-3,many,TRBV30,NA,CAWRQNTDTQYF,TGTGCCTGGAGACAGAACACAGATACGCAGTATTTT
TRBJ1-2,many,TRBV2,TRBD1,CASSVEGAGYGYTF,TGTGCCAGCAGTGTAGAGGGGGCAGGCTATGGCTACACCTTC
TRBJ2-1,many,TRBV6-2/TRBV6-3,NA,CASSYLLRTSEQFF,TGTGCCAGCAGTTACTTATTACGCACAAGTGAGCAGTTCTTC
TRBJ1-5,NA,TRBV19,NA,CASSSASSYQPQHF,TGTGCCAGTAGTTCGGCAAGTTCCTATCAGCCCCAGCATTTT
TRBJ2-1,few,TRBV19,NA,CASSMRQTAGQFF,TGTGCCAGTAGTATGAGACAGACAGCTGGGCAGTTCTTC
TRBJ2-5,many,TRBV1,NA,CTSSHQTSREETQYF,TGCACCAGCAGCCATCAGACTAGCAGAGAAGAGACCCAGTACTTC
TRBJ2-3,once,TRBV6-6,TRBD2,CASRETGTSKSAQYF,TGTGCCAGCAGAGAGACCGGGACTAGCAAGTCTGCGCAGTATTTT
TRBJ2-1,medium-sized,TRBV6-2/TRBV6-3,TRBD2,CASSLGLAPRSYNEQFF,TGTGCCAGCAGTTTGGGACTAGCCCCAAGATCCTACAATGAGCAGTTCTTC
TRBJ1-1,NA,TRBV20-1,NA,CSAPPRPVFTEAFF,TGCAGTGCTCCACCCCGGCCTGTTTTCACTGAAGCTTTCTTT
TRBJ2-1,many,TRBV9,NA,CASSMTSTGSSYNEQFF,TGTGCCAGCAGCATGACTAGTACGGGGTCCTCCTACAATGAGCAGTTCTTC
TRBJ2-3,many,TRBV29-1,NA,CSVSLASGFDTQYF,TGCAGCGTTTCCCTAGCCTCCGGATTCGATACGCAGTATTTT
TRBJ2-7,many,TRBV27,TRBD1,CASSLPEQGGGLSEYYEQYF,TGTGCCAGCAGTTTACCCGAACAGGGGGGAGGACTATCGGAATACTACGAGCAGTACTTC
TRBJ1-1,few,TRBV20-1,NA,CSYVGSSKGTEAFF,TGCAGTTACGTAGGCTCCTCAAAGGGCACTGAAGCTTTCTTT
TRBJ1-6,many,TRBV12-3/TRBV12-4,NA,CASSLFSGRSPLHF,TGTGCCAGCAGTTTATTCTCAGGTCGATCTCCCCTCCACTTT
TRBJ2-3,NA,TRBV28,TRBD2,CAGSGLADSTDTQYF,TGTGCCGGCAGCGGACTAGCTGACAGCACAGACACGCAGTATTTT
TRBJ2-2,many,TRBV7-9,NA,CASSSTMWNGELFF,TGTGCCAGCAGCTCAACGATGTGGAACGGGGAGCTGTTTTTT
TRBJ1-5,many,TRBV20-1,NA,CSALALGIALSRKPQHF,TGCAGTGCCCTAGCGCTAGGGATCGCCCTATCTAGGAAACCCCAGCATTTT
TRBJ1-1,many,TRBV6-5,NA,CASSSGIGAFF,TGTGCCAGCAGCTCCGGGATTGGAGCTTTCTTT
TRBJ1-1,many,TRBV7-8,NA,CASVLSGGSTEAFF,TGTGCCAGTGTACTTAGCGGGGGATCCACTGAAGCTTTCTTT
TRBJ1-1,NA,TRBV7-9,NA,CASSLLLNAEALF,TGTGCCAGCAGCTTGTTGCTGAACGCTGAAGCTCTCTTT